This TCR beta chain stems from a study of T cells expressing NK-cell markers. TCR beta cDNA was made by 5'RACE template switching with UMIs. No DNA is given; TCRdb re-called the 5' RACE reads and lists each CDR3 protein once. The sample table includes about 380,000 distinct CDR3 sequences. The CDR3 has 13 residues. The germline gives CDR1 SGHDT, CDR2 YYEEEE. The clonotype was recovered from a man aged 18 to 70 in good health. Sequences were obtained from blood T cells: a sorted CD56 or NKG2C T cell subset, CD4+ or CD8+ T cells, or bulk PBMC T cells (not recorded which). V gene TRBV5-6 combines with J gene TRBJ2-1; TCRdb indicates TRBD1, and absent DNA this call remains unverified. CDR3 in amino acids: CASSLLGRDEQFF. The whole variable domain, remainder taken from reference TRBV5-6 and TRBJ2-1, is DAGVTQSPTHLIKTRGQQVTLRCSPKSGHDTVSWYQQALGQGPQFIFQYYEEEERQRGNFPDRFSGHQFPNYSSELNVNALLLGDSALYLCASSLLGRDEQFFGPGTRLTVL.